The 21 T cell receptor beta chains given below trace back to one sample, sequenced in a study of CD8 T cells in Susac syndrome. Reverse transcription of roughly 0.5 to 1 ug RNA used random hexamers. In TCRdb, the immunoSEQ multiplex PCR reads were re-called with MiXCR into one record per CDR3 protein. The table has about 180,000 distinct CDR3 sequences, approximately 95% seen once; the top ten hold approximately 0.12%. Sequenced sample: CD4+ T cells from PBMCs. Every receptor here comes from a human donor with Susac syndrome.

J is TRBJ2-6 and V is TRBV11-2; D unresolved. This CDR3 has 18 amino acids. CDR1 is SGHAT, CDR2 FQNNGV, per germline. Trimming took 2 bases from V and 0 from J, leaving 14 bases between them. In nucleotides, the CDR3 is TGTGCCAGCAGCTTACCCCGCGGTCAGTTCTCTGGGGCCAACGTCCTGACTTTC. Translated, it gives CASSLPRGQFSGANVLTF.

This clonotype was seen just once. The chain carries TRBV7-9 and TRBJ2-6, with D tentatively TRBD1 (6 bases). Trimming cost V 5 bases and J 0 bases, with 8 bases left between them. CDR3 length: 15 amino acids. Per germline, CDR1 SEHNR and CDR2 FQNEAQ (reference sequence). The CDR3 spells CASSTDSSGANVLTF. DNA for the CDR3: TGTGCCAGCAGCACGGACAGCTCTGGGGCCAACGTCCTGACTTTC.

CDR3 sequence: CASSLRQGTEAFF. The CDR3 DNA reads TGTGCCAGCAGTTTGAGACAGGGCACTGAAGCTTTCTTT. This sequence joins TRBV12-3 or TRBV12-4 and TRBJ1-1; TRBD1 agrees at 7 bases. The length of the CDR3 is 13 residues. V lost 3 bases to trimming and J lost 4 bases; unmatched junction nucleotides: 2.

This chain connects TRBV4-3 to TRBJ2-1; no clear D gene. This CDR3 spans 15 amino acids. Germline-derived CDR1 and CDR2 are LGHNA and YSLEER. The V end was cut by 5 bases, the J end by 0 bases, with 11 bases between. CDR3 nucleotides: TGCGCCAGCAGCTCCCACTATGGCTCCTACAATGAGCAGTTCTTC. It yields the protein CASSSHYGSYNEQFF.

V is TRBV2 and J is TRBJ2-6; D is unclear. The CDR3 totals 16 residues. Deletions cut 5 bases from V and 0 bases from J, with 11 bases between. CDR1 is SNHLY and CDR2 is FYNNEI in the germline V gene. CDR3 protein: CASSQTPSSGANVLTF. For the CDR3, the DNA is TGTGCCAGCAGTCAAACCCCGTCCTCTGGGGCCAACGTCCTGACTTTC.

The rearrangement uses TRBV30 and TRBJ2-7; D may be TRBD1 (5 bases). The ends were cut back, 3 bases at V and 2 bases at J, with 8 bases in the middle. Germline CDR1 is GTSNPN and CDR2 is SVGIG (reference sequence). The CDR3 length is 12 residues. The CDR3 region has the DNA TGTGCCTGGAGGGACACTCCCTACGAGCAGTACTTC. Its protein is CAWRDTPYEQYF.

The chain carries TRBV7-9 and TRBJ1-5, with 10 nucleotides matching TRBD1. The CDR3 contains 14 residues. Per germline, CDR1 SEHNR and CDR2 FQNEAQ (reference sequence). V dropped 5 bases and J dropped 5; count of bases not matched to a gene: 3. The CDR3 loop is CASSAGTGDQPQHF. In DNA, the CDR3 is TGTGCCAGCAGCGCGGGGACAGGGGATCAGCCCCAGCATTTT.

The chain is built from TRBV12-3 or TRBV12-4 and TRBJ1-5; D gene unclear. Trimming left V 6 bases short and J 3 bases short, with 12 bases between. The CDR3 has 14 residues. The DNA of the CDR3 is TGTGCCAGCAGCCTGATTGGCGTCAATCAGCCCCAGCATTTT. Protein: CASSLIGVNQPQHF.

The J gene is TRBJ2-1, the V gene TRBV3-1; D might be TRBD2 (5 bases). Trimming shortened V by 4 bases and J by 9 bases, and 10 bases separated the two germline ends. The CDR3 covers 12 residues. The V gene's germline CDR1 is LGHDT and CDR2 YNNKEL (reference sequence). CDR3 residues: CASSPPLGEQFF. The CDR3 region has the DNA TGTGCCAGCAGCCCCCCACTAGGTGAGCAGTTCTTC.

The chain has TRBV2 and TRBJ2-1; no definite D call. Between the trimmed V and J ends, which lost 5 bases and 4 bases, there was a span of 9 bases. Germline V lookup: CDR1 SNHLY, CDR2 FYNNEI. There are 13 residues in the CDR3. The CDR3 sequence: CASSRRPYNEQFF. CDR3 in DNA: TGTGCCAGCAGTCGCCGGCCGTACAATGAGCAGTTCTTC.

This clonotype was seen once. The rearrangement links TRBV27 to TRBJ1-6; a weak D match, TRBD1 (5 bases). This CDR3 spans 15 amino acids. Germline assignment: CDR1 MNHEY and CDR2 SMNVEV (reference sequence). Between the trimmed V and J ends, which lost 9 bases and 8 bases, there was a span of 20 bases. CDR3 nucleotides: TGTGCCAGTAAACAGAACCGGGACGGGCATTCACCCCTCCACTTT. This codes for CASKQNRDGHSPLHF.

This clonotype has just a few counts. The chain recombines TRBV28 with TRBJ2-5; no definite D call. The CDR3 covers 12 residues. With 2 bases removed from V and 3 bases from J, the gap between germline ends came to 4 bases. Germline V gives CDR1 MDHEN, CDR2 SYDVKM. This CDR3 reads CASSLGKETQYF. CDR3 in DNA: TGTGCCAGCAGTTTAGGGAAAGAGACCCAGTACTTC.

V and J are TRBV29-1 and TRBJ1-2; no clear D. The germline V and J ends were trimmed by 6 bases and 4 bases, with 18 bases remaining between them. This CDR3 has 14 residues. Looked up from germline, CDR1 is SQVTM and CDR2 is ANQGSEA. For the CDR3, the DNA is TGCAGCGTCCGATTCGTCCGCGGAGGCTATGGCTACACCTTC. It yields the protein CSVRFVRGGYGYTF.

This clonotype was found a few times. The chain's CDR3 is CASSLTGSTDTQYF. The DNA for the CDR3 is TGTGCCAGCAGCTTAACGGGTAGTACGGATACGCAGTATTTT. The chain is built from TRBV7-3 and TRBJ2-3; D gene unclear. The CDR3 contains 14 residues. Looked up from germline, CDR1 is SGHTA and CDR2 is FQGTGA. V lost 0 bases, J lost 6 bases, and 10 bases lay in between.

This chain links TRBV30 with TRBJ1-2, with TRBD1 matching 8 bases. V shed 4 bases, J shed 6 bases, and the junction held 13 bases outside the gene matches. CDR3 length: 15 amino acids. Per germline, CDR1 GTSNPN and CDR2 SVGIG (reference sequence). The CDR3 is CAWILWGQAGNGYTF. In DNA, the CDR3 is TGTGCCTGGATATTGTGGGGACAGGCAGGGAATGGCTACACCTTC.

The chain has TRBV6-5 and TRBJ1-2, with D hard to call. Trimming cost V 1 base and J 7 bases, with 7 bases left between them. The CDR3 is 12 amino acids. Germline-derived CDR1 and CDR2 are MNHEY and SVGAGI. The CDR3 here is CASSYFNGGYTF. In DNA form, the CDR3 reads TGTGCCAGCAGTTACTTCAATGGTGGCTACACCTTC.

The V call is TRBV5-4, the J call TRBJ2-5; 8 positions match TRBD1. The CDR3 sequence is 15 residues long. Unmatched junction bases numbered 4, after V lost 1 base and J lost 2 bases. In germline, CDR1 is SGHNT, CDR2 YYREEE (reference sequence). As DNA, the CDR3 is TGTGCCAGCAGCTTGTCGCAGGGGGCGCAAGAGACCCAGTACTTC. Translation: CASSLSQGAQETQYF. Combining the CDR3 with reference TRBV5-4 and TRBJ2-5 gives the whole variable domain ETGVTQSPTHLIKTRGQQVTLRCSSQSGHNTVSWYQQALGQGPQFIFQYYREEENGRGNFPPRFSGLQFPNYSSELNVNALELDDSALYLCASSLSQGAQETQYFGPGTRLLVL.

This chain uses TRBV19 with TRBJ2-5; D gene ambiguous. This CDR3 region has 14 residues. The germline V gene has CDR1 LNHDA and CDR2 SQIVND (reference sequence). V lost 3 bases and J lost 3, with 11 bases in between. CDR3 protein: CASSMGIAKETQYF. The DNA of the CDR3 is TGTGCCAGTAGTATGGGGATCGCGAAAGAGACCCAGTACTTC.

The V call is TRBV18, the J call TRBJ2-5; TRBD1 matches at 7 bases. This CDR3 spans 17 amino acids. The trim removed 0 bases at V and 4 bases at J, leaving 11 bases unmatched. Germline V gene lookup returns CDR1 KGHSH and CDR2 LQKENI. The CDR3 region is CASSPPLGRGKTETQYF. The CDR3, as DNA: TGTGCCAGCTCACCACCGTTGGGCAGGGGGAAAACAGAGACCCAGTACTTC. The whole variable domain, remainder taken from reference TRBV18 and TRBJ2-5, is NAGVMQNPRHLVRRRGQEARLRCSPMKGHSHVYWYRQLPEEGLKFMVYLQKENIIDESGMPKERFSAEFPKEGPSILRIQQVVRGDSAAYFCASSPPLGRGKTETQYFGPGTRLLVL.

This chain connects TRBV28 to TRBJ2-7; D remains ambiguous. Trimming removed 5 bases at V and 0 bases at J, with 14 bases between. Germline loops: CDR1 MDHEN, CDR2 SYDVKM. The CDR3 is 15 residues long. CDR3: CASSGIRTLSYEQYF. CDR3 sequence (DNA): TGTGCCAGCAGTGGGATCAGGACCCTCTCCTACGAGCAGTACTTC.

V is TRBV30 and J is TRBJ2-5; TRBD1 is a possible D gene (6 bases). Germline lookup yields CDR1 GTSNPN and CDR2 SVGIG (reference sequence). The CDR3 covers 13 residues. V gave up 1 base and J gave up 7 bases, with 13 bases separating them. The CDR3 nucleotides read TGTGCCTGGAGTGAAAGCCTAGGGGGGACCCAGTACTTC. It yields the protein CAWSESLGGTQYF.